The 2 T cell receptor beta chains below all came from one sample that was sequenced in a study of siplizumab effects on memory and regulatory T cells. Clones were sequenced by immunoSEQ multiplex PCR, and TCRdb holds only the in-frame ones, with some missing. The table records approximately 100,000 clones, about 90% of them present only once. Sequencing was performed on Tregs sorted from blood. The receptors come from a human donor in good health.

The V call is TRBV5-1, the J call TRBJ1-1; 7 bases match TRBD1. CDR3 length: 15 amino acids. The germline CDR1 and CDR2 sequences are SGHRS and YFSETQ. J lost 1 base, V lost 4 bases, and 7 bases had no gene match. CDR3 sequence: CASSAGQTSNTEAFF. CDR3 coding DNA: TGCGCCAGCAGCGCGGGACAGACCTCGAACACTGAAGCTTTCTTT.

The DNA for the CDR3 is TGTGCCAGTAGTCCTCTCTTCGAGTCCGCAGCTTTCTTT. Amino acids: CASSPLFESAAFF. This chain uses TRBV19 with TRBJ1-1, with D unclear. The length of the CDR3 is 13 residues. Germline CDR1 LNHDA, CDR2 SQIVND (reference sequence). V lost 5 bases to trimming and J lost 10 bases, with 17 bases between them.